These 26 T cell receptor beta chains were all obtained from the same sample, sequenced in a study of control samples from healthy donors and cancer patients. TCRdb's copy holds only in-frame clones and misses some; the assay was immunoSEQ multiplex PCR. Here the sample spans around 13,000 clones, 93% being singletons. Sequenced material: PBMCs. All receptors derive from a man older than 75 with lung cancer.

The chain is built from TRBV6-5 and TRBJ2-1; 11 bases are shared with TRBD1. V was clipped by 6 bases and J by 6 bases; unmatched bases: 4. The germline gives CDR1 MNHEY, CDR2 SVGAGI. This CDR3 is 14 amino acids long. This CDR3 reads CASRSGTGGNEQFF. CDR3 sequence (DNA): TGTGCCAGCAGGTCCGGGACAGGGGGCAATGAGCAGTTCTTC.

The rearrangement uses TRBV28 and TRBJ1-4; TRBD1 matches 9 bases. Trimming took 7 bases from V and 4 from J; bases not matched to a gene: 7. The CDR3 spans 15 residues. Germline assignment: CDR1 MDHEN and CDR2 SYDVKM. In nucleotides, the CDR3 is TGTGCCAGCACCTTAGGACAGGGGTATAATGAAAAACTGTTTTTT. Encoded protein: CASTLGQGYNEKLFF. Based on the CDR3 plus reference TRBV28 and TRBJ1-4, the full variable domain is DVKVTQSSRYLVKRTGEKVFLECVQDMDHENMFWYRQDPGLGLRLIYFSYDVKMKEKGDIPEGYSVSREKKERFSLILESASTNQTSMYLCASTLGQGYNEKLFFGSGTQLSVL.

In this sample, this clone turned up once. The chain uses TRBV5-4 and TRBJ1-1; tentative D call: TRBD1 (6 bases). The CDR3 is 14 amino acids. Trimming removed 6 bases from V and 5 bases from J, with 17 bases in between. Germline V gene sequence: CDR1 SGHNT, CDR2 YYREEE (reference sequence). The CDR3 DNA sequence: TGTGCCAGCACCGAAGGGGGGGCGAAAACTGAAGCTTTCTTT. It encodes CASTEGGAKTEAFF.

V and J are TRBV7-2 and TRBJ2-2; TRBD1 matches 8 bases. Germline V gene lookup returns CDR1 SGHTA and CDR2 FQGNSA. V was clipped by 6 bases and J by 8 bases; unmatched bases: 14. The CDR3 totals 16 residues. The CDR3 bases are TGTGCCAGCAGGCCAGGGGGCGCTATCGTTTCTGGGGAGCTGTTTTTT. The encoded protein is CASRPGGAIVSGELFF.

The rearrangement links TRBV18 to TRBJ2-1; the match to TRBD1 covers 8 bases. The CDR3 covers 15 residues. The germline V gene has CDR1 KGHSH and CDR2 LQKENI. The V gene end was trimmed by 2 bases and the J gene end by 8 bases; junction bases not matched to a gene: 8. The CDR3: CASSPVNGQGDEQFF. The CDR3 DNA is TGTGCCAGCTCACCAGTCAACGGACAGGGTGATGAGCAGTTCTTC.

In its sample, this clone was seen a few times. V is TRBV28 and J is TRBJ1-6; D ambiguous. This CDR3 region has 13 residues. V shed 5 bases and J shed 4 bases, with 6 bases lying between them. CDR1 MDHEN and CDR2 SYDVKM come from the germline V gene. The DNA of the CDR3 is TGTGCCAGCAGTACCAGGTATAATTCACCCCTCCACTTT. Translated: CASSTRYNSPLHF.

The chain couples TRBV6-1 to TRBJ1-1; 8 bases agree with TRBD1. This CDR3 is 12 amino acids long. CDR1 and CDR2 from the germline V gene are MNHNS and SASEGT. V trimming: 3 bases; J trimming: 9 bases; junction bases outside the gene matches: 3. The CDR3 sequence is CASSEGQVKAFF. The CDR3 DNA is TGTGCCAGCAGTGAGGGACAGGTTAAAGCTTTCTTT.

V is TRBV27 and J is TRBJ2-1; the match to TRBD2 covers 9 bases. The V segment lost 0 bases and the J segment 7 bases; nucleotides outside the gene matches: 13. CDR1 is MNHEY, CDR2 SMNVEV, per germline (reference sequence). The length of the CDR3 is 18 residues. CDR3 bases: TGTGCCAGCAGTTTATCGGCCCTAGGGCGGGGGGGCCGTAATGAGCAGTTCTTC. This codes for CASSLSALGRGGRNEQFF.

J is TRBJ1-5 and V is TRBV28; D perhaps matches TRBD1 (6 bases). This CDR3 is built from 12 residues. The V end was cut by 10 bases, the J end by 7 bases, with 14 bases between. CDR1 is MDHEN, CDR2 SYDVKM, per germline. For the CDR3, the DNA is TGTGCCACCCGGGACAACAGACAGCCCCAGCATTTT. It translates to CATRDNRQPQHF.

The chain joins TRBV5-1 to TRBJ2-7; 7 bases fit TRBD2. V lost 1 base, J lost 4 bases, and 5 bases stayed unmatched. The CDR3 sequence is 14 residues long. Looked up from germline, CDR1 is SGHRS and CDR2 is YFSETQ. In nucleotides, the CDR3 is TGCGCCAGCAGCTTGCGGGGAGGGGTGTACGAGCAGTACTTC. It translates to CASSLRGGVYEQYF.

This clone has only a few counts. This chain links TRBV4-2 with TRBJ2-1; D might be TRBD1 or TRBD2, each matching 5 bases. The ends were cut back, 1 base at V and 6 bases at J, with 10 bases in the middle. There are 14 residues in the CDR3. Germline V gene sequence: CDR1 LGHNA, CDR2 YNFKEQ. The CDR3 region has the DNA TGTGCCAGCAGCCAAGCCGGTGGGGGCAATGAGCAGTTCTTC. This codes for CASSQAGGGNEQFF.

This chain uses TRBV9 with TRBJ2-1, with D perhaps TRBD1 (6 bases). This CDR3 region has 15 residues. Trimming stripped 0 bases from V and 5 bases from J, with 12 bases between. Germline CDR1 SGDLS, CDR2 YYNGEE. DNA of the CDR3: TGTGCCAGCAGCGTAGATGGGGGCGGCAACAATGAGCAGTTCTTC. Translation gives CASSVDGGGNNEQFF. The variable domain in full, with the rest retrieved from reference TRBV9 and TRBJ2-1, is DSGVTQTPKHLITATGQRVTLRCSPRSGDLSVYWYQQSLDQGLQFLIQYYNGEERAKGNILERFSAQQFPDLHSELNLSSLELGDSALYFCASSVDGGGNNEQFFGPGTRLTVL.

In this sample, this clone turned up once. The rearrangement links TRBV5-1 to TRBJ1-4; D not resolved. Trimming cost V 4 bases and J 4 bases, with 17 bases left between them. There are 16 residues in the CDR3. The germline V gene encodes CDR1 SGHRS and CDR2 YFSETQ. The CDR3: CASSRTPDGFNEKLFF. DNA of the CDR3: TGCGCCAGCAGCCGTACCCCGGACGGCTTTAATGAAAAACTGTTTTTT.

The J gene is TRBJ2-2, the V gene TRBV19, with D possibly matching TRBD2 (7 bases). The CDR3 is made up of 11 amino acids. The V gene lost 11 bases and the J gene lost 7 bases, with 11 bases spanning the gap. Germline V gene lookup returns CDR1 LNHDA and CDR2 SQIVND (reference sequence). CDR3: CAGGALGELFF. In nucleotides, the CDR3 is TGTGCCGGGGGGGCCCTCGGGGAGCTGTTTTTT.

The V call is TRBV4-2, the J call TRBJ1-1, with TRBD1 matching over 7 bases. Germline lookup yields CDR1 LGHNA and CDR2 YNFKEQ. Trimming at V came to 2 bases and at J to 4 bases, leaving 7 bases not matched to a gene. The CDR3 length is 15 residues. CDR3 amino acids: CASSQTGTVGTEAFF. CDR3 bases: TGTGCCAGCAGCCAAACCGGGACAGTTGGCACTGAAGCTTTCTTT.

The rearrangement joins TRBV9 to TRBJ1-3; 9 positions match TRBD1. Looked up from germline, CDR1 is SGDLS and CDR2 is YYNGEE. J was trimmed by 2 bases and V by 0 bases; bases with no gene match: 0. The CDR3 totals 15 residues. The CDR3 coding sequence is TGTGCCAGCAGCGTAGGACAGGGGGCTGGAAACACCATATATTTT. It translates to CASSVGQGAGNTIYF.

This clone was picked up one time. The CDR3 sequence is CASSVRTNPYEQYF. The CDR3 DNA follows: TGTGCCAGCAGCGTACGAACGAACCCCTACGAGCAGTACTTC. The chain recombines TRBV9 with TRBJ2-7; D gene ambiguous. The CDR3 totals 14 residues. Germline V CDR1 and CDR2: SGDLS, YYNGEE. The V end lost 1 base, the J end lost 2 bases, and 10 bases lay between the germline ends.

The CDR3 region is CASSLRRDDSPLHF. CDR3 bases: TGTGCCAGCAGCTTAAGAAGGGATGATTCACCCCTCCACTTT. The J gene is TRBJ1-6, the V gene TRBV5-4; no definite D call. Trimming pared 2 bases from V and 8 bases from J, leaving 11 bases between. This CDR3 is 14 amino acids long. Germline V gene lookup returns CDR1 SGHNT and CDR2 YYREEE (reference sequence).

The V and J genes are TRBV5-1 and TRBJ2-7; 12 bases are a match to TRBD1. J was trimmed by 6 bases and V by 4 bases; bases with no gene match: 5. CDR3 length: 14 residues. Germline V lookup: CDR1 SGHRS, CDR2 YFSETQ. The CDR3 nucleotides read TGCGCCAGCAGCCCTGGGACAGGGGGCGTCGAGCAGTACTTC. This codes for CASSPGTGGVEQYF.

The chain carries TRBV5-1 and TRBJ2-5; D possibly matches TRBD1 or TRBD2 (7 bases each). Between the trimmed V and J ends, which lost 1 base and 3 bases, there was a span of 13 bases. Per germline, CDR1 SGHRS and CDR2 YFSETQ. The CDR3 runs to 15 residues. As DNA, the CDR3 is TGCGCCAGCAGCTTGTCAGGGGGGGCTGAAGAGACCCAGTACTTC. Residues: CASSLSGGAEETQYF.

The chain employs TRBV6-5 and TRBJ2-7; 12 nucleotides line up with TRBD2. Unmatched junction bases numbered 10, after V lost 6 bases and J lost 7 bases. The CDR3 is made up of 15 amino acids. Germline loops: CDR1 MNHEY, CDR2 SVGAGI. CDR3 bases: TGTGCCAGCAGCCCCGCTAGCGGGGGGGCCGGGGAGCAGTACTTC. Translation: CASSPASGGAGEQYF.

V and J are TRBV6-5 and TRBJ1-1, with 7 bases that match TRBD1. Germline trimming cut 4 bases from V and 1 base from J; bases unmatched to any gene: 6. Looked up from germline, CDR1 is MNHEY and CDR2 is SVGAGI. The CDR3 has 15 amino acids. Here the CDR3 DNA reads TGTGCCAGCAGTTCCCCGCAGGGGGGGAACACTGAAGCTTTCTTT. It translates to CASSSPQGGNTEAFF.

This chain connects TRBV12-3 or TRBV12-4 to TRBJ2-5; 7 bases are shared with TRBD1. CDR3 length: 13 amino acids. J was trimmed by 5 bases and V by 4 bases; bases with no gene match: 4. The CDR3 DNA follows: TGTGCCAGCAGTTCCCAGGGGGTGGAGACCCAGTACTTC. This codes for CASSSQGVETQYF.

The chain uses TRBV3-1 (or the pseudogene TRBV3-2) and TRBJ1-5, with D unclear. The germline CDR1 and CDR2 sequences are LGHDT and YNNKEL (reference sequence). V was trimmed by 0 bases and J by 7 bases, leaving 7 bases between them. The CDR3 has 13 residues. In DNA, the CDR3 is TGTGCCAGCAGCCAAGAGGGTAACCAGCCCCAGCATTTT. It yields the protein CASSQEGNQPQHF.

V is TRBV5-6 and J is TRBJ2-2, with a weak D call TRBD1 (5 bases). Germline lookup yields CDR1 SGHDT and CDR2 YYEEEE. V was shortened by 1 base and J by 1 base, with 14 bases between the two germline ends. The CDR3 extends over 17 amino acids. CDR3 residues: CASSLRFFDRNTGELFF. The CDR3 nucleotides read TGTGCCAGCAGCTTGAGGTTTTTTGACAGGAACACCGGGGAGCTGTTTTTT.

In its sample, this clone was seen once. V is TRBV19 and J is TRBJ1-5; tentatively, D is TRBD1 (6 bases). The CDR3 totals 13 residues. Trimming stripped 5 bases from V and 7 bases from J, with 12 bases between. In germline, CDR1 is LNHDA, CDR2 SQIVND (reference sequence). The CDR3 nucleotides read TGTGCCAGTAGTTCGAACAGGGTACAGCCCCAGCATTTT. Translated, it gives CASSSNRVQPQHF.